One and the same sample provided the 27 T cell receptor beta chains below, sequenced in a study of technical replicates of blood from several donors. Repertoires were generated with immunoSEQ multiplex PCR, while TCRdb's copy carries only in-frame clones and drops some. The sample contains about 70,000 clones, almost 98% of which appear only once. The sequenced material came from T cells isolated from PBMCs. Every receptor here comes from a human donor in good health.

V gene TRBV5-6 combines with J gene TRBJ2-7; D might be TRBD2 (7 bases). The germline CDR1 and CDR2 sequences are SGHDT and YYEEEE. Trimming took off 0 bases at V and 1 base at J, with 20 bases between the two ends. The CDR3 contains 18 residues. CDR3 amino acids: CASSLAWGGAPGSYEQYF. The CDR3 coding sequence is TGTGCCAGCAGCTTGGCGTGGGGGGGGGCACCGGGGTCCTACGAGCAGTACTTC.

The chain carries TRBV30 and TRBJ2-1, with D possibly matching TRBD1 (5 bases). Germline V gene data show CDR1 as GTSNPN and CDR2 as SVGIG (reference sequence). This CDR3 region has 13 residues. V lost 4 bases, J lost 2 bases, and 9 bases lay in between. CDR3: CAWNRGTYNEQFF. DNA for the CDR3: TGTGCCTGGAATAGGGGAACCTACAATGAGCAGTTCTTC.

J is TRBJ1-2 and V is TRBV9; D is uncertain. Germline CDR1 SGDLS, CDR2 YYNGEE. The CDR3 is 14 residues long. Deletions cut 5 bases from V and 6 bases from J, with 17 bases between. In DNA form, the CDR3 reads TGTGCCAGCAGGTCCGGGGAGAGGCGGGATGGCTACACCTTC. This gives the protein CASRSGERRDGYTF.

V usage is TRBV10-3 and J usage is TRBJ1-2, with D perhaps matching TRBD1 (6 bases). With 5 bases removed from V and 4 bases from J, the gap between germline ends came to 14 bases. The germline CDR1 and CDR2 sequences are ENHRY and SYGVKD. CDR3 size: 14 residues. CDR3 DNA sequence: TGTGCCATCAGTAATGGCCGGGACATCTATGGCTACACCTTC. Its translation: CAISNGRDIYGYTF.

This chain links TRBV7-3 with TRBJ2-3; 8 bases line up with TRBD2. The J segment lost 0 bases and the V segment lost 2 bases, leaving 1 base of the junction unmatched. The CDR3 runs 15 residues. From germline, CDR1 is SGHTA and CDR2 FQGTGA. The CDR3 loop is CASSLRGGSTDTQYF. The CDR3 DNA sequence: TGTGCCAGCAGCTTACGGGGGGGCAGCACAGATACGCAGTATTTT.

The rearrangement links TRBV5-1 to TRBJ1-6, with 9 bases matching TRBD1. Trimming removed 1 base from V and 8 bases from J; junction bases left unmatched: 7. The V gene's germline CDR1 is SGHRS and CDR2 YFSETQ. There are 16 residues in the CDR3. CDR3 bases: TGCGCCAGCAGCTTGAATACAGGGGGCTTGTATTCACCCCTCCACTTT. Amino acids: CASSLNTGGLYSPLHF.

This sequence joins TRBV5-6 and TRBJ2-1; 11 positions match TRBD1. The germline V gene has CDR1 SGHDT and CDR2 YYEEEE. V lost 3 bases and J lost 15; bases outside the gene matches: 5. The CDR3 consists of 12 residues. As DNA, the CDR3 is TGTGCCAGCAGCTCGGACAGGGGGCCGGGGTTCTTC. Translated, it gives CASSSDRGPGFF.

The genes are TRBV9 and TRBJ2-3; D is ambiguous. There are 17 residues in the CDR3. V lost 3 bases to trimming and J lost 6 bases, with 23 bases between them. Germline CDR1 is SGDLS and CDR2 is YYNGEE. The CDR3 DNA follows: TGTGCCAGCAGCGCCCTGGGTATTAGCTCCCCAGTTGATACGCAGTATTTT. Translation gives CASSALGISSPVDTQYF.

CDR3 coding DNA: TGTGCCAGCAGCCAAAATGTAGCGGGGGTTACCACCGGGGAGCTGTTTTTT. It is translated as CASSQNVAGVTTGELFF. The chain has TRBV7-9 and TRBJ2-2, with 9 bases aligning to TRBD2. The trim removed 5 bases at V and 4 bases at J, leaving 11 bases unmatched. Germline V CDR1 and CDR2: SEHNR, FQNEAQ (reference sequence). The CDR3 runs to 17 residues.

The V and J genes are TRBV19 and TRBJ1-1; tentatively, D is TRBD1 (5 bases). Looked up from germline, CDR1 is LNHDA and CDR2 is SQIVND (reference sequence). V was trimmed by 7 bases and J by 5 bases, leaving 14 bases between them. CDR3 length equals 13 residues. CDR3 bases: TGTGCCAGTATAGGCCGGGGGGGGACTGAAGCTTTCTTT. Translating gives CASIGRGGTEAFF.

The chain couples TRBV15 to TRBJ2-7; tentatively, D is TRBD2 (5 bases). The CDR3 runs 16 residues. CDR1 is LNHNV and CDR2 is YYDKDF in the germline V gene (reference sequence). The V end was cut by 5 bases, the J end by 2 bases, with 19 bases between. Here the CDR3 reads CATSPGLLKGAYEQYF. The CDR3 region has the DNA TGTGCCACCAGCCCCGGGCTACTCAAGGGAGCCTACGAGCAGTACTTC.

This clone has just one count. The V gene is TRBV5-4, the J gene TRBJ2-7; perhaps TRBD1 as D (6 bases). Germline V gene data show CDR1 as SGHNT and CDR2 as YYREEE (reference sequence). The CDR3 extends over 14 amino acids. V was cut by 3 bases and J by 4 bases, with 14 bases left in between. Written as DNA, the CDR3 is TGTGCCAGCAGCTCCGACGGACAGTCATACGAGCAGTACTTC. This sequence encodes CASSSDGQSYEQYF.

J is TRBJ2-3 and V is TRBV4-1; the D gene is possibly TRBD2 (6 bases). V was cut by 1 base and J by 1 base, with 12 bases left in between. Germline loops: CDR1 MGHRA, CDR2 YSYEKL. The CDR3 is 16 residues long. The CDR3 spells CASSQGRVGGTDTQYF. The CDR3 nucleotides are TGCGCCAGCAGCCAAGGGAGGGTCGGCGGCACAGATACGCAGTATTTT.

The chain employs TRBV5-1 and TRBJ1-6, with a weak D call TRBD1 (5 bases). From germline, CDR1 is SGHRS and CDR2 YFSETQ. This CDR3 has 16 amino acids. Trimming stripped 0 bases from V and 6 bases from J, with 13 bases between. The CDR3 DNA reads as TGCGCCAGCAGCTTGGTAGGAGGGGACGGTAATTCACCCCTCCACTTT. Residues: CASSLVGGDGNSPLHF.

CDR3 sequence: CASRYNWGSRDRASSNYGYTF. CDR3 bases: TGTGCCAGCAGATATAACTGGGGTTCCCGGGACAGAGCCAGTAGTAACTATGGCTACACCTTC. The V call is TRBV21-1, the J call TRBJ1-2; the table assigns TRBD1, which was not confirmed against the DNA. TRBV21-1 is recorded as a pseudogene. This CDR3 comprises 21 residues.

The V gene is TRBV5-5, the J gene TRBJ2-1, with 9 bases matching TRBD1. The CDR3 runs 12 residues. Germline V lookup: CDR1 SGHKS, CDR2 YYEKEE (reference sequence). The V gene end was trimmed by 3 bases and the J gene end by 8 bases; junction bases not matched to a gene: 0. The CDR3 sequence: CASSWTGDEQFF. DNA of the CDR3: TGTGCCAGCAGCTGGACAGGGGATGAGCAGTTCTTC. Filled out from reference TRBV5-5 and TRBJ2-1, the complete variable domain reads DAGVTQSPTHLIKTRGQQVTLRCSPISGHKSVSWYQQVLGQGPQFIFQYYEKEERGRGNFPDRFSARQFPNYSSELNVNALLLGDSALYLCASSWTGDEQFFGPGTRLTVL.

The rearrangement links TRBV6-6 to TRBJ2-6, with D maybe TRBD1 (5 bases). Trimming stripped 2 bases from V and 1 base from J, with 6 bases between. CDR1 and CDR2 (germline): MNHNY, SVGAGI (reference sequence). The CDR3 totals 15 residues. In DNA form, the CDR3 reads TGTGCCAGCAGTTACGACAGTTCTGGGGCCAACGTCCTGACTTTC. Its translation is CASSYDSSGANVLTF.

The chain employs TRBV5-4 and TRBJ2-7, with 8 bases aligning to TRBD2. Germline CDR1 is SGHNT and CDR2 is YYREEE (reference sequence). With 0 bases clipped from V and 1 base from J, the junction kept 3 bases outside the gene matches. This CDR3 is built from 15 residues. The chain's CDR3 is CASSLGASGSYEQYF. The CDR3, as DNA: TGTGCCAGCAGCTTGGGGGCTAGCGGGTCCTACGAGCAGTACTTC.

The CDR3 sequence: CASSPSYEQYF. For the CDR3, the DNA is TGTGCCAGCAGCCCTTCCTACGAGCAGTACTTC. This chain links TRBV5-5 with TRBJ2-7; D gene ambiguous. V was clipped by 4 bases and J by 1 base, with 3 bases between them. Germline CDR1 is SGHKS and CDR2 is YYEKEE (reference sequence). The CDR3 is made up of 11 amino acids.

The genes are TRBV4-2 and TRBJ1-1; 7 bases are a match to TRBD1. CDR1 LGHNA and CDR2 YNFKEQ come from the germline V gene. The V segment lost 0 bases and the J segment 6 bases; nucleotides outside the gene matches: 10. The CDR3 sequence is 16 residues long. This chain's CDR3 is CASSQELPTGTSEAFF. CDR3 sequence (DNA): TGTGCCAGCAGCCAAGAGCTTCCGACAGGGACATCTGAAGCTTTCTTT.

V gene TRBV9 combines with J gene TRBJ1-2; D uncertain. CDR3 length: 11 amino acids. CDR1 and CDR2 (germline): SGDLS, YYNGEE. With 3 bases removed from V and 8 bases from J, the gap between germline ends came to 8 bases. Written as DNA, the CDR3 is TGTGCCAGCAGCGGTCCTGGCGGCTACACCTTC. Its protein product is CASSGPGGYTF.

V usage is TRBV20-1 and J usage is TRBJ1-2, with D unresolved. This CDR3 comprises 11 residues. V dropped 0 bases and J dropped 6 bases, with 5 bases sitting between them. Per germline, CDR1 DFQATT and CDR2 SNEGSKA (reference sequence). The CDR3 DNA follows: TGCAGTGCTAGAGAGGGAGATGGCTACACCTTC. It encodes CSAREGDGYTF.

The genes are TRBV6-1 and TRBJ2-2; D unclear. The V gene lost 3 bases and the J gene lost 3 bases, with 11 bases spanning the gap. CDR3 size: 15 residues. Germline loops: CDR1 MNHNS, CDR2 SASEGT. The chain's CDR3 is CASSDPRRDTGELFF. The CDR3 nucleotides read TGTGCCAGCAGTGACCCTCGTCGAGACACCGGGGAGCTGTTTTTT.

The chain links TRBV5-4 to TRBJ1-2, with a weak D call TRBD1 (6 bases). There are 16 residues in the CDR3. Looked up from germline, CDR1 is SGHNT and CDR2 is YYREEE (reference sequence). V lost 2 bases to trimming and J lost 3 bases, with 17 bases between them. CDR3 in amino acids: CASSLPTGTGYYGYTF. The CDR3 region has the DNA TGTGCCAGCAGCTTACCCACAGGGACGGGTTACTATGGCTACACCTTC.

This rearrangement joins TRBV4-2 to TRBJ2-3; 12 bases are a match to TRBD2. The germline gives CDR1 LGHNA, CDR2 YNFKEQ. V shed 6 bases, J shed 4 bases, and the junction held 8 bases outside the gene matches. This CDR3 spans 16 amino acids. CDR3 in DNA: TGTGCCAGCAGGGACCCTAGCGGGGGGGCTCCAGATACGCAGTATTTT. Translated, it gives CASRDPSGGAPDTQYF.

The chain combines TRBV9 with TRBJ1-2, with 9 bases identical to TRBD1. The germline CDR1 and CDR2 sequences are SGDLS and YYNGEE. Losses at the gene ends were 4 bases for V and 3 bases for J; bases not matched to a gene: 7. CDR3 length: 15 amino acids. The CDR3 sequence is CASSPRTGDYYGYTF. DNA of the CDR3: TGTGCCAGCAGCCCTCGGACAGGGGATTACTATGGCTACACCTTC.

This chain links TRBV9 with TRBJ1-5; 7 bases are shared with TRBD1. The V gene end was trimmed by 3 bases and the J gene end by 4 bases; junction bases not matched to a gene: 10. The CDR3 sequence is 16 residues long. The germline V gene encodes CDR1 SGDLS and CDR2 YYNGEE. The CDR3 nucleotides are TGTGCCAGCAGCGAATCAGAAGGGACAGCGAATCAGCCCCAGCATTTT. Protein sequence: CASSESEGTANQPQHF.